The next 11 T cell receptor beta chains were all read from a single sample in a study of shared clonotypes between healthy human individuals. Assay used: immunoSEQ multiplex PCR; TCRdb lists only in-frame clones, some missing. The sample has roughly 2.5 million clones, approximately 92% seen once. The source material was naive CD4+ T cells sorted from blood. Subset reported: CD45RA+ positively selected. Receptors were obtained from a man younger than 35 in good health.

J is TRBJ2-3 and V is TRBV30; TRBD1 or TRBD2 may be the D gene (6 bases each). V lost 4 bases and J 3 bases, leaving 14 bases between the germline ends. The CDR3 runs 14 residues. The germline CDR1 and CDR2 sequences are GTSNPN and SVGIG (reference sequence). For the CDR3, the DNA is TGTGCCTGGACCACAGGGCGGGGAACAGATACGCAGTATTTT. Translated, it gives CAWTTGRGTDTQYF.

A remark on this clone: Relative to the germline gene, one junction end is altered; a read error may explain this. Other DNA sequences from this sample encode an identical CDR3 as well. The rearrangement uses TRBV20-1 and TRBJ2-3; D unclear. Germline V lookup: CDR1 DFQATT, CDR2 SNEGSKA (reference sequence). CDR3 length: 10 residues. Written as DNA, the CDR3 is TGCAGTGCGAGAGAAGATACGCAGTATTTT. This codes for CSAREDTQYF.

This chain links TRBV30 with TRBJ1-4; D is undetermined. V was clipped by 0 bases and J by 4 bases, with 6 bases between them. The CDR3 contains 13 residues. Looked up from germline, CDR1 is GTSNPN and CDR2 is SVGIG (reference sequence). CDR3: CAWSVQINEKLFF. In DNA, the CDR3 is TGTGCCTGGAGTGTACAGATTAATGAAAAACTGTTTTTT.

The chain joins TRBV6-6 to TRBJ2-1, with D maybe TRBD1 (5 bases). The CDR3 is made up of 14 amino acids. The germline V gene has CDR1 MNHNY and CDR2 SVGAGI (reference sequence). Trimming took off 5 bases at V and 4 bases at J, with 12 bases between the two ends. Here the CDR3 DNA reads TGTGCCAGCAGTCAAGAACCAGGGTACAATGAGCAGTTCTTC. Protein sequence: CASSQEPGYNEQFF.

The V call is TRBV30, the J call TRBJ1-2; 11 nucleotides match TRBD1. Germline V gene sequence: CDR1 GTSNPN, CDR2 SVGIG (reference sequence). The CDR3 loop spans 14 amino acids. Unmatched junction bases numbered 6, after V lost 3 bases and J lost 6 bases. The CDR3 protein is CAWSGDRGFHGYTF. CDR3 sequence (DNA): TGTGCCTGGAGCGGGGACAGGGGGTTCCATGGCTACACCTTC.

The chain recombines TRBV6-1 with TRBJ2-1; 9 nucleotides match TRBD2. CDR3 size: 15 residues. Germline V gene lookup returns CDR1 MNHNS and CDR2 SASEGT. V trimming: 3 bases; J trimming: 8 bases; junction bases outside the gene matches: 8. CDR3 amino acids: CASSDGRGGGDEQFF. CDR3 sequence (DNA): TGTGCCAGCAGTGATGGGCGGGGGGGCGGCGATGAGCAGTTCTTC.

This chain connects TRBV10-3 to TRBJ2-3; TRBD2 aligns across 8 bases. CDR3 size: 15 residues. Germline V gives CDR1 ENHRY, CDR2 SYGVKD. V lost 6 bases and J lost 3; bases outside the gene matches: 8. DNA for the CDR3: TGTGCCATCAGCGATCGGGCTAGCGGGACAGATACGCAGTATTTT. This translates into CAISDRASGTDTQYF.

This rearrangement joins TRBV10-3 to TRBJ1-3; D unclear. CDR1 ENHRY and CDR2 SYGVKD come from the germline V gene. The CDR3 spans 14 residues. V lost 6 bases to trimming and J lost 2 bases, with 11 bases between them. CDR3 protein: CAISDPLAGNTIYF. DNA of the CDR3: TGTGCCATCAGCGACCCGCTAGCTGGAAACACCATATATTTT.

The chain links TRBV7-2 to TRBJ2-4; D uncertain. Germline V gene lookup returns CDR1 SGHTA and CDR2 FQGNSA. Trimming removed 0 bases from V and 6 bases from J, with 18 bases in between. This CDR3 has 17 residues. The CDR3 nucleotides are TGTGCCAGCAGCTTAGCTGGTACATCGGTTCGAACAAACATTCAGTACTTC. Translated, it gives CASSLAGTSVRTNIQYF.

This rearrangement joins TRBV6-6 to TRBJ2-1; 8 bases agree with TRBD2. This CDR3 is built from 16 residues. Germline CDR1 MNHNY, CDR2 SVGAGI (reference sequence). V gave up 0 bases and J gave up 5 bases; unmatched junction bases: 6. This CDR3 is CASSYSGTRGDNEQFF. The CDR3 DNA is TGTGCCAGCAGTTACTCGGGGACTAGGGGGGACAATGAGCAGTTCTTC.

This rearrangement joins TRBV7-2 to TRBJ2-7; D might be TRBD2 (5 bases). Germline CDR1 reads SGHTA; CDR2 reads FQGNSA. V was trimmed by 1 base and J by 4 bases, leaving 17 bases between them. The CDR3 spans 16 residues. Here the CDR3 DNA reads TGTGCCAGCAGCTTAGGTGGGAGCCCCGGGATTTACGAGCAGTACTTC. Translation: CASSLGGSPGIYEQYF. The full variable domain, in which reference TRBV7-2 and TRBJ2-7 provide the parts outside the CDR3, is GAGVSQSPSNKVTEKGKDVELRCDPISGHTALYWYRQSLGQGLEFLIYFQGNSAPDKSGLPSDRFSAERTGGSVSTLTIQRTQQEDSAVYLCASSLGGSPGIYEQYFGPGTRLTVT.